The 22 T cell receptor beta chains below were found in one sample sequenced in a study of identical twins. TCRdb analysed the 5' RACE reads with MiXCR anew, one entry per CDR3 protein. The sample has 700,000 to 950,000 distinct CDR3 sequences; more than 9% are singletons. This same sample was also taken into another study, of yellow fever vaccine responses in identical twins.

The material sequenced was PBMCs. The receptor source for this set is a woman aged 18-29 years in good health.

The chain combines TRBV7-9 with TRBJ2-7; D possibly matches TRBD1 or TRBD2 (5 bases each). The CDR3 is made up of 14 amino acids. V lost 2 bases to trimming and J lost 2 bases, with 10 bases between them. In germline, CDR1 is SEHNR, CDR2 FQNEAQ (reference sequence). The CDR3 reads CASSLWDRAYEQYF. CDR3 in DNA: TGTGCCAGCAGCTTATGGGACCGAGCCTACGAGCAGTACTTC.

In regard to this clonotype: At one of its ends the junction is not consistent with the germline gene, which may arise from a read error. This chain links TRBV20-1 with TRBJ2-1, with D hard to call. CDR1 is DFQATT and CDR2 is SNEGSKA in the germline V gene (reference sequence). This CDR3 comprises 12 residues. The DNA of the CDR3 is TGCAGTGCTATTAACTACGAGAGTGAGCAGCTCTTC. Residues: CSAINYESEQLF.

The rearrangement joins TRBV12-3 or TRBV12-4 to TRBJ2-7; 7 bases fit TRBD1. This CDR3 contains 13 residues. Here the CDR3 reads CASSQGTAYEQHV. CDR3 sequence (DNA): TGTGCCAGCAGTCAAGGGACAGCTTACGAGCAGCACGTC.

This clonotype showed up just once. The chain links TRBV6-6 to TRBJ2-4; the D call may be TRBD1 or TRBD2 (6 bases each). Trimming took off 1 base at V and 7 bases at J, with 14 bases between the two ends. CDR3 size: 15 residues. The germline V gene has CDR1 MNHNY and CDR2 SVGAGI (reference sequence). The CDR3 loop is CASSYLAEGGNIQYF. For the CDR3, the DNA is TGTGCCAGCAGTTACTTGGCCGAGGGGGGTAACATTCAGTACTTC.

A few counts support this clonotype. J is TRBJ2-2 and V is TRBV3-1; no definite D call. Trimming took 3 bases from V and 1 from J, leaving 9 bases between them. The CDR3 is 15 amino acids. Germline lookup yields CDR1 LGHDT and CDR2 YNNKEL (reference sequence). This CDR3 is CASSQRYMNTGELFF. The CDR3 DNA follows: TGTGCCAGCAGCCAGAGGTATATGAACACCGGGGAGCTGTTTTTT.

The gene calls are TRBV2 and TRBJ2-5; D gene ambiguous. V shed 5 bases and J shed 3 bases, with 13 bases lying between them. Germline V lookup: CDR1 SNHLY, CDR2 FYNNEI. CDR3 length equals 14 residues. CDR3 coding DNA: TGTGCCAGCAGTAAGGGTGCGGCTGAAGAGACCCAGTACTTC. It codes for CASSKGAAEETQYF. Complete variable domain (other parts from reference TRBV2 and TRBJ2-5): EPEVTQTPSHQVTQMGQEVILRCVPISNHLYFYWYRQILGQKVEFLVSFYNNEISEKSEIFDDQFSVERPDGSNFTLKIRSTKLEDSAMYFCASSKGAAEETQYFGPGTRLLVL.

The sample holds a few counts of this clonotype. The V and J genes are TRBV5-1 and TRBJ2-3; D not resolved. Germline CDR1 SGHRS, CDR2 YFSETQ. The length of the CDR3 is 14 residues. Trimming cost V 2 bases and J 2 bases, with 9 bases left between them. The CDR3 bases are TGCGCCAGCAGCTTAGGTGTCCCCACAGATACGCAGTATTTT. Translating it yields CASSLGVPTDTQYF.

The rearrangement joins TRBV7-2 to TRBJ2-4; 8 positions agree with TRBD1. The CDR3 has 13 amino acids. CDR1 is SGHTA and CDR2 is FQGNSA in the germline V gene. V was clipped by 4 bases and J by 8 bases; unmatched bases: 4. The CDR3 loop is CASSSKTGDIQYF. CDR3 coding DNA: TGTGCCAGCAGCTCTAAGACAGGGGACATTCAGTACTTC.

A few counts support this clonotype. The rearrangement joins TRBV11-2 to TRBJ2-5; possibly TRBD2 for D (6 bases). V lost 1 base to trimming and J lost 5 bases, with 17 bases between them. The CDR3 has 16 amino acids. Germline values: CDR1 SGHAT, CDR2 FQNNGV. The CDR3 sequence: CASSLGSGGSGETQYF. CDR3 nucleotide sequence: TGTGCCAGCAGCTTAGGGTCCGGGGGATCGGGTGAGACCCAGTACTTC.

A few counts support this clonotype. The chain carries TRBV3-1 and TRBJ2-1; no definite D call. Trimming left V 3 bases short and J 2 bases short, with 11 bases between. CDR3 length: 15 residues. Looked up from germline, CDR1 is LGHDT and CDR2 is YNNKEL (reference sequence). CDR3 amino acids: CASSQLGFPYNEQFF. The CDR3 region has the DNA TGTGCCAGCAGCCAGCTAGGGTTTCCCTACAATGAGCAGTTCTTC.

This clonotype turned up a few times. The gene calls are TRBV12-3 or TRBV12-4 and TRBJ1-2, with TRBD1 matching over 7 bases. This CDR3 is 15 amino acids long. Trimming removed 4 bases from V and 2 bases from J; junction bases left unmatched: 7. CDR3 DNA: TGTGCCAGCAGTTCACTGGGACAGACAAACTATGGCTACACCTTC. It encodes CASSSLGQTNYGYTF.

V usage is TRBV6-5 and J usage is TRBJ2-5; D is unresolved. This CDR3 spans 16 amino acids. Trimming left V 0 bases short and J 2 bases short, with 13 bases between. CDR1 is MNHEY, CDR2 SVGAGI, per germline. In nucleotides, the CDR3 is TGTGCCAGCAGTTACTCGACGGCGGTAGGACAAGAGACCCAGTACTTC. Encoded protein: CASSYSTAVGQETQYF.

This clonotype appeared a few times. The CDR3 reads CASSVEAGNSYEQYF. The CDR3 nucleotides read TGTGCCAGCAGCGTAGAGGCAGGGAATTCCTACGAGCAGTACTTC. The V gene is TRBV9, the J gene TRBJ2-7; a possible D gene is TRBD1 (5 bases). The ends were cut back, 0 bases at V and 1 base at J, with 11 bases in the middle. Germline CDR1 and CDR2: SGDLS and YYNGEE. The CDR3 runs 15 residues.

In its sample, this clonotype was seen a few times. DNA of the CDR3: TGTGCCAGCAGTTTGACCAAGGGGTATGGCTACACCTTC. It encodes CASSLTKGYGYTF. This sequence joins TRBV27 and TRBJ1-2; possible D gene TRBD1, 5 bases. Germline CDR1 reads MNHEY; CDR2 reads SMNVEV (reference sequence). V was clipped by 3 bases and J by 5 bases, with 10 bases between them. CDR3 length: 13 residues.

There are a few counts of this clonotype. The chain couples TRBV18 to TRBJ2-7; 7 positions agree with TRBD1. The CDR3 extends over 14 amino acids. Per the germline V gene, CDR1 is KGHSH and CDR2 is LQKENI. V lost 6 bases, J lost 2 bases, and 7 bases stayed unmatched. The CDR3 nucleotides read TGTGCCAGCTCCCGGACAGGCTACACCTACGAGCAGTACGTC. Translated: CASSRTGYTYEQYV.

This clonotype was seen a few times. The CDR3 here is CASDAGGGEQYF. The CDR3 coding sequence is TGTGCCAGCGATGCGGGAGGGGGCGAGCAGTACTTC. The V call is TRBV28, the J call TRBJ2-7; 9 bases agree with TRBD2. V dropped 8 bases and J dropped 6; count of bases not matched to a gene: 5. The CDR3 extends over 12 amino acids. CDR1 MDHEN and CDR2 SYDVKM come from the germline V gene.

The genes are TRBV27 and TRBJ2-7; TRBD1 aligns across 10 bases. The CDR3 loop spans 16 amino acids. CDR1 MNHEY and CDR2 SMNVEV come from the germline V gene (reference sequence). Trimming cost V 8 bases and J 3 bases; bases outside gene matches: 13. The CDR3 loop is CASGGTGTGVFYEQYF. CDR3 bases: TGTGCCAGCGGGGGGACGGGGACAGGGGTTTTCTACGAGCAGTACTTC.

The table lists this clonotype with many counts. This sequence joins TRBV7-2 and TRBJ2-1; 11 nucleotides align to TRBD2. The CDR3 covers 15 residues. Germline-derived CDR1 and CDR2 are SGHTA and FQGNSA. After removal of 5 bases from V and 5 bases from J, the junction contained 5 bases not matched to a gene. The CDR3 DNA follows: TGTGCCAGCAGCCCCGTAGCGGGGGGGGACAATGAGCAGTTCTTC. This sequence encodes CASSPVAGGDNEQFF.

The genes are TRBV4-1 and TRBJ2-4; D not certain. V was cut by 3 bases and J by 0 bases, with 6 bases left in between. CDR3 length: 14 amino acids. In germline, CDR1 is MGHRA, CDR2 YSYEKL. Here the CDR3 reads CASSHGLAKNIQYF. DNA for the CDR3: TGCGCCAGCAGCCACGGGCTAGCCAAAAACATTCAGTACTTC.

This clonotype was detected many times. The chain couples TRBV5-1 to TRBJ2-7; the match to TRBD2 covers 9 bases. Germline lookup yields CDR1 SGHRS and CDR2 YFSETQ. The V segment lost 1 base and the J segment 3 bases; nucleotides outside the gene matches: 8. The CDR3 has 16 amino acids. The CDR3: CASSLSSLAGIYEQYF. CDR3 nucleotide sequence: TGCGCCAGCAGCTTGTCTAGCCTAGCGGGGATCTACGAGCAGTACTTC.

This clonotype was observed a few times. Lacking the conserved final phenylalanine or tryptophan, this CDR3 likely reflects a read error. The gene calls are TRBV6-1 and TRBJ2-7; 10 positions match TRBD2. The V segment lost 4 bases and the J segment 0 bases; nucleotides outside the gene matches: 6. Germline loops: CDR1 MNHNS, CDR2 SASEGT. The CDR3 has 16 amino acids. The CDR3 DNA reads as TGTGCCAGCAGTGGGGCTCTAGCGGGGGACTCCTACGAGCAGTACGCC. Its translation: CASSGALAGDSYEQYA.

This clonotype was picked up many times. This chain connects TRBV4-2 to TRBJ2-1; D might be TRBD1 or TRBD2, each matching 6 bases. This CDR3 has 17 amino acids. From germline, CDR1 is LGHNA and CDR2 YNFKEQ. Trimming removed 0 bases from V and 0 bases from J, with 12 bases in between. As DNA, the CDR3 is TGTGCCAGCAGCCAAGATGGAGGGGGGTACTCCTACAATGAGCAGTTCTTC. Translation: CASSQDGGGYSYNEQFF.